This T cell receptor beta chain was observed in a study of cytotoxic CD8 clonotypes in ibrutinib-treated CLL. At the level of the study: Following treatment for a median roughly 13 months, range 6 to 36, response samples were then taken.

Germline CDR1 and CDR2: ENHRY and SYGVKD. V gave up 4 bases and J gave up 5 bases, with 10 bases separating them. The CDR3 is made up of 13 amino acids. Whole-study findings and limits: Sample timing was unmatched between remission and later-progressing patients; lymph nodes unstudied. Public clonotypes showed up rarely, and on treatment they shrank or held steady.

This clone was counted once. Its antigen is unknown. Here immunoSEQ multiplex PCR was the method, and the copy in TCRdb shows in-frame clones only, minus some. Counted here are 150,000 to 200,000 clones, 72% occurring once; the ten biggest clones make up around an eighth. The input for sequencing was PBMCs, taken after 24 months of ibrutinib treatment. This chain joins TRBV10-3 and TRBJ2-3; D remains unclear. The clonotype comes from a human donor with chronic lymphocytic leukemia. The DNA of the CDR3 is TGTGCCATCAGTGTAGAGAGGATAGATACGCAGTATTTT. This sequence encodes CAISVERIDTQYF.